This TCR beta chain was obtained from a study of Graves' ophthalmopathy and Graves' hyperthyroidism. For repertoire sequencing, the TCR beta CDR3 regions were amplified from RNA transcripts. The authors performed first-round RT-PCR with HTBI primers and then a second-round multiplex PCR. TCRdb reprocessed the multiplex PCR reads with MiXCR, giving one entry per CDR3 protein. The sample holds roughly 410,000 distinct CDR3 sequences, 15% seen once. V was cut by 3 bases and J by 7 bases, with 13 bases left in between. This CDR3 is 13 amino acids long. The V gene's germline CDR1 is DFQATT and CDR2 SNEGSKA (reference sequence). This clonotype was detected ten times or more.

V and J are TRBV20-1 and TRBJ1-5, with D maybe TRBD1 (6 bases). The TCR originated in a woman aged 18-29 years with stable Graves' hyperthyroidism. Sample: peripheral blood. The CDR3: CSARYRARQPQHF. The CDR3 DNA sequence: TGCAGTGCTAGGTACAGGGCCAGGCAGCCCCAGCATTTT.